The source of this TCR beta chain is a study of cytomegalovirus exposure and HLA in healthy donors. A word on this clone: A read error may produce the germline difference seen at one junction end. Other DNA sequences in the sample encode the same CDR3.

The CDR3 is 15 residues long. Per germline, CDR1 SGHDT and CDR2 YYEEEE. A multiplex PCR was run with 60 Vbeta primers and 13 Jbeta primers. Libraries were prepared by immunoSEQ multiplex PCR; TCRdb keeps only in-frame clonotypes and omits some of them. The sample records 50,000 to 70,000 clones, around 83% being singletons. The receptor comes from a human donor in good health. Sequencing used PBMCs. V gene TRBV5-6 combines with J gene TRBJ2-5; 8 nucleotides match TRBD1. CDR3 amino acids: CASSWAAGGLETQYF. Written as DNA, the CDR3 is TGTGCCAGTAGCTGGGCGGCAGGGGGCTTAGAGACCCAGTACTTC.